The rows below give T cell receptor beta chains drawn from one sample of a study of blood T cell repertoires in COVID-19. Generated by immunoSEQ multiplex PCR, the TCRdb table keeps only in-frame clones and is missing some. The data hold 250,000 to 300,000 clones, with roughly 90% observed a single time. Specimen: PBMCs or T cells enriched from blood (not recorded which). These receptors came from a woman in her twenties or thirties who had recovered from COVID-19. Both conserved end residues are part of each CDR3. A D gene is named only where the DNA matches it firmly. Rows may omit the clone size; those that give it use once, few, many or a size class.

j_call	v_call	d_call	clone_size	cdr3_aa	cdr3_nt
TRBJ2-1	TRBV28	TRBD2	-	CASSLGLAGLYNEQFF	TGTGCCAGCAGTTTGGGACTAGCGGGACTATACAATGAGCAGTTCTTC
TRBJ2-5	TRBV27	TRBD1	-	CASSLGFDRGETQYF	TGTGCCAGCAGTTTGGGGTTCGACAGGGGAGAGACCCAGTACTTC
TRBJ2-5	TRBV6-2/TRBV6-3	TRBD1	-	CASSHHFKTGETQYF	TGTGCCAGCAGCCACCACTTTAAGACAGGGGAGACCCAGTACTTC
TRBJ2-3	TRBV5-1	-	-	CASSLLFRTTDTQYF	TGCGCCAGCAGCTTACTTTTCCGTACCACAGATACGCAGTATTTT
TRBJ1-2	TRBV11-2	TRBD1	-	CASSPIRDRGLGYTF	TGTGCCAGCAGCCCTATCCGGGACAGGGGGCTTGGCTACACCTTC
TRBJ2-3	TRBV6-4	TRBD2	once	CASSGSPGGGPGDTQYF	TGTGCCAGCAGTGGGTCCCCGGGCGGGGGGCCCGGTGATACGCAGTATTTT
TRBJ2-7	TRBV27	-	once	CASSLIQGYEQYF	TGTGCCAGCAGTTTAATCCAGGGTTACGAGCAGTACTTC
TRBJ2-1	TRBV6-5	-	-	CASPRRVNEQFF	TGTGCCAGTCCCAGACGGGTCAATGAGCAGTTCTTC
TRBJ1-5	TRBV28	-	-	CASSLSGQPQHF	TGTGCCAGCAGTTTATCGGGTCAGCCCCAGCATTTT
TRBJ2-7	TRBV7-9	-	once	CASSLPLGPQGYEQYF	TGTGCCAGCAGCTTACCCCTGGGTCCCCAGGGATACGAGCAGTACTTC
TRBJ2-7	TRBV9	-	-	CASSATQGSYEQYF	TGTGCCAGCAGCGCTACACAGGGCTCCTACGAGCAGTACTTC
TRBJ1-2	TRBV27	-	-	CASSFIIRGGNKGGYTF	TGTGCCAGCAGTTTCATAATTCGGGGGGGGAATAAAGGTGGCTACACCTTC
TRBJ1-1	TRBV29-1	-	once	CSGATVEAFF	TGCAGCGGCGCCACAGTAGAAGCTTTCTTT
TRBJ2-3	TRBV12-5	-	once	CASGLGGTPDTQYF	TGTGCTAGTGGTCTGGGAGGTACCCCAGATACGCAGTATTTT
TRBJ2-7	TRBV28	-	-	CASRGTSEASEQYF	TGTGCCAGCAGGGGGACTTCGGAAGCGAGCGAGCAGTACTTC
TRBJ1-4	TRBV2	TRBD1	-	CAINLRDRNEKLFF	TGTGCCATTAACCTCCGGGACAGGAATGAAAAACTGTTTTTT
TRBJ1-2	TRBV28	-	-	CAGSEQGALYGYTF	TGTGCCGGTTCTGAACAGGGTGCCCTCTATGGCTACACCTTC
TRBJ1-5	TRBV5-8	-	-	CASSSSTQHF	TGTGCCAGCAGCTCCTCTACCCAGCATTTT
TRBJ1-1	TRBV2	-	-	CARSGRGGTEAFF	TGTGCCCGCTCGGGGCGGGGGGGCACTGAAGCTTTCTTT
TRBJ2-5	TRBV7-6	TRBD2	-	CASSLGALAGGWYQETQYF	TGTGCCAGCAGCTTAGGGGCGCTAGCGGGGGGATGGTACCAAGAGACCCAGTACTTC
TRBJ1-6	TRBV11-3	-	-	CASSLEGLASSYNSPLHF	TGTGCCAGCAGCTTAGAGGGACTCGCCAGCTCCTATAATTCACCCCTCCACTTT
TRBJ1-1	TRBV9	-	-	CASSAQTEGVENTEAFF	TGTGCCAGCAGCGCTCAGACAGAAGGGGTCGAGAACACTGAAGCTTTCTTT
TRBJ2-5	TRBV7-9	-	once	CATEETQYF	TGTGCCACCGAAGAGACCCAGTACTTC
TRBJ1-1	TRBV5-1	-	-	CASSLDRLSTEAFF	TGCGCCAGCAGCTTGGACAGGTTGAGCACTGAAGCTTTCTTT
TRBJ1-5	TRBV5-4	TRBD1	-	CASSLQGTGNQPQHF	TGTGCCAGCAGCTTACAGGGGACGGGGAATCAGCCCCAGCATTTT
TRBJ2-1	TRBV18	TRBD1	-	CASSPGTGANEQFF	TGTGCCAGCTCACCCGGGACAGGGGCTAATGAGCAGTTCTTC
TRBJ2-5	TRBV29-1	TRBD1	-	CSAGTGVGETQYF	TGCAGCGCCGGGACAGGGGTCGGAGAGACCCAGTACTTC
TRBJ1-1	TRBV6-5	-	-	CASRRTGAEAFF	TGTGCCTCTCGTAGGACCGGGGCTGAAGCTTTCTTT
TRBJ2-1	TRBV4-3	TRBD2	-	CASSAVAGGLTRDNEQFF	TGCGCCAGCAGCGCGGTAGCGGGGGGGCTAACAAGGGACAATGAGCAGTTCTTC
TRBJ1-2	TRBV29-1	TRBD1	-	CSVGGSGGNYGYTF	TGCAGCGTCGGAGGGTCAGGGGGCAACTATGGCTACACCTTC
TRBJ1-5	TRBV9	-	-	CASSVGGVDNQPQHF	TGTGCCAGCAGCGTCGGGGGAGTCGACAATCAGCCCCAGCATTTT
TRBJ2-7	TRBV15	TRBD1	few	CATSDRGSYEQYF	TGTGCCACCAGCGACAGGGGTTCCTACGAGCAGTACTTC
TRBJ1-2	TRBV5-4	TRBD1	-	CASSWDSGYGYTF	TGTGCCAGCAGCTGGGACAGCGGCTATGGCTACACCTTC
TRBJ2-2	TRBV27	-	-	CASSLGRVNTGELFF	TGTGCCAGCAGTTTAGGCAGGGTGAACACCGGGGAGCTGTTTTTT
TRBJ2-5	TRBV25-1	-	-	CASSEYKVGGTQYF	TGTGCCAGCAGTGAATATAAGGTGGGGGGGACCCAGTACTTC
TRBJ2-5	TRBV28	TRBD2	-	CASSLLAGGQETQYF	TGTGCCAGCAGTTTATTAGCGGGGGGGCAAGAGACCCAGTACTTC
TRBJ1-1	TRBV2	TRBD1	-	CASSTDRVTEAFF	TGTGCCAGCAGTACTGACAGGGTTACTGAAGCTTTCTTT
TRBJ1-5	TRBV30	-	-	CAWSPIGSGNQPQHF	TGTGCCTGGAGCCCCATCGGGTCGGGCAATCAGCCCCAGCATTTT
TRBJ2-7	TRBV30	-	few	CAWSDGEYYEQYF	TGTGCCTGGAGTGACGGGGAATACTACGAGCAGTACTTC
TRBJ1-2	TRBV7-2	-	-	CASSPVPGHLWGYTF	TGTGCCAGCAGCCCAGTCCCGGGACATTTATGGGGCTACACCTTC
TRBJ1-6	TRBV28	-	few	CASTTRDTLVSPLHF	TGTGCCAGCACCACTAGGGACACCCTTGTTTCACCCCTCCACTTT
TRBJ2-3	TRBV7-3	-	-	CASSDNTDTQYF	TGTGCCAGCAGCGACAACACAGATACGCAGTATTTT
TRBJ1-5	TRBV28	-	-	CASSLHLGSGNQPQHF	TGTGCCAGCAGTTTACATCTTGGAAGCGGCAATCAGCCCCAGCATTTT
TRBJ2-7	TRBV12-3/TRBV12-4	TRBD1	-	CASAGTGRYEQYF	TGTGCCAGCGCCGGGACAGGGCGGTACGAGCAGTACTTC
TRBJ1-4	TRBV7-9	-	few	CASSRGSGTFWEKLFF	TGTGCCAGCAGTCGGGGGAGCGGGACTTTTTGGGAAAAACTGTTTTTT
TRBJ1-1	TRBV5-1	TRBD1	-	CASSLARQGATEAFF	TGCGCCAGCAGCTTGGCCCGACAGGGGGCCACTGAAGCTTTCTTT
TRBJ1-4	TRBV9	-	-	CASSVAGAGAPTNEKLFF	TGTGCCAGCAGCGTAGCCGGGGCAGGGGCCCCAACTAATGAAAAACTGTTTTTT
TRBJ1-2	TRBV27	TRBD1	-	CASSPDRGRHGYTF	TGTGCCAGCAGTCCGGACAGGGGGCGACATGGCTACACCTTC
TRBJ1-6	TRBV7-9	-	-	CASSQERDSPLHF	TGTGCCAGCAGCCAAGAGCGGGATTCACCCCTCCACTTT
TRBJ2-3	TRBV5-1	-	once	CASSLWGGPDTQYF	TGCGCCAGCAGCTTGTGGGGAGGCCCAGATACGCAGTATTTT
TRBJ2-7	TRBV28	TRBD2	-	CASSLKAGVGYEQYF	TGTGCCAGCAGTTTAAAAGCGGGAGTAGGATACGAGCAGTACTTC